Sequencing of this TCR beta chain was carried out in a study of brain metastases from non-small cell lung cancer. Germline V gene sequence: CDR1 LNHDA, CDR2 SQIVND (reference sequence). With 4 bases removed from V and 1 base from J, the gap between germline ends came to 7 bases. The CDR3 totals 14 residues. Repertoires were generated with immunoSEQ multiplex PCR, while TCRdb's copy carries only in-frame clones and drops some. The data show roughly 4,100 clones, about 81% seen once. This TCR came from a donor at least 40 years old with non-small cell lung cancer. Specimen: tumor-adjacent normal tissue. The chain has TRBV19 and TRBJ2-2; D is undetermined. The CDR3 DNA follows: TGTGCCAGTAGTAACTCGTGGAACACCGGGGAGCTGTTTTTT. Translating it yields CASSNSWNTGELFF.